This paragraph reports one TCR beta chain. This record belongs to a study of T cell changes during pregnancy in multiple sclerosis. This CDR3 contains 15 residues. The germline V and J ends were trimmed by 1 base and 1 base, with 8 bases remaining between them. Germline loops: CDR1 MNHNY, CDR2 SVGAGI (reference sequence). The data were produced by immunoSEQ multiplex PCR, yet TCRdb's version contains in-frame clones alone and is incomplete. The repertoire consists of around 40,000 clones, with 75% to 95% occurring once and the leading ten covering 0.5%. This receptor was identified in a female donor in good health, enrolled as a control in a pregnancy study. The sample here was CD4+ T cells from peripheral blood mononuclear cells, taken in the second trimester of pregnancy. V and J are TRBV6-6 and TRBJ1-3, with TRBD1 as a possible D gene (6 bases). CDR3 nucleotide sequence: TGTGCCAGCAGTTACTTCAGGGGATCTGGAAACACCATATATTTT. Its protein product is CASSYFRGSGNTIYF.